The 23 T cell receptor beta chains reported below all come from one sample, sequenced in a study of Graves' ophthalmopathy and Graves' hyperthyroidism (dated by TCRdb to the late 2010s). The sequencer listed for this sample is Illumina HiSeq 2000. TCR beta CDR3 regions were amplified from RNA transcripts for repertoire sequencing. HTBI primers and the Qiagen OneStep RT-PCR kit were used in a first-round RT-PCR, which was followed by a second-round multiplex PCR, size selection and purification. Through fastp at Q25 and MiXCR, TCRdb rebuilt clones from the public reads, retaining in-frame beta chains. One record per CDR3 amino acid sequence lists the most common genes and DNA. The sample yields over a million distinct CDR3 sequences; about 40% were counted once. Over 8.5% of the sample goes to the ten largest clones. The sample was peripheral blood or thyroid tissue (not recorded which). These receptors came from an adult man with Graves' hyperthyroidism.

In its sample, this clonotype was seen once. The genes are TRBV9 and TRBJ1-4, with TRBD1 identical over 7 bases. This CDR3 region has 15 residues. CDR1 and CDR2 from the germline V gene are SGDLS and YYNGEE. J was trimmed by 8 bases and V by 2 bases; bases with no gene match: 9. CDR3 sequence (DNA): TGTGCCAGCAGCGTGGGGAGACAGGGCGGCGAAAAACTGTTTTTT. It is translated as CASSVGRQGGEKLFF.

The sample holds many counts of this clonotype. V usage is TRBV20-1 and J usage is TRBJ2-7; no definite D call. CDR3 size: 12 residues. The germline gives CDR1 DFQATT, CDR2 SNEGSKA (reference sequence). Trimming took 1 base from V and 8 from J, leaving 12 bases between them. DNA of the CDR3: TGCAGTGCTAGAGGAGGACGTAGGCAGCAGTACTTC. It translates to CSARGGRRQQYF.

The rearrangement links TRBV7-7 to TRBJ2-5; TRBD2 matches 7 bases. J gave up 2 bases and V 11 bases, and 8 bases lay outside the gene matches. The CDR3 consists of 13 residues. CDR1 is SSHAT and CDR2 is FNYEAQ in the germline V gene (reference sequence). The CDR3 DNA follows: TGTGCCCCCCCTAGCGGACAACAAGAGACCCAGTACTTC. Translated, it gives CAPPSGQQETQYF.

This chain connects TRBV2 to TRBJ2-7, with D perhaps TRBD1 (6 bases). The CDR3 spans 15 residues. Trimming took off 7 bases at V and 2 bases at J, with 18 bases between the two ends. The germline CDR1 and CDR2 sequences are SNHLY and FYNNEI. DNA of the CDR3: TGTGCCAGCAAAGTCGGTGGGGGCCCAACCTACGAGCAGTACTTC. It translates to CASKVGGGPTYEQYF.

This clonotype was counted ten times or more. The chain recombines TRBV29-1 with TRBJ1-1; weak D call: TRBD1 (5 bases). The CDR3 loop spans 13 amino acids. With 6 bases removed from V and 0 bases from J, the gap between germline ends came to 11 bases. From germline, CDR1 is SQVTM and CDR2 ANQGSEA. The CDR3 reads CSVGPGLNTEAFF. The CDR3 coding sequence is TGCAGCGTGGGGCCAGGATTGAACACTGAAGCTTTCTTT.

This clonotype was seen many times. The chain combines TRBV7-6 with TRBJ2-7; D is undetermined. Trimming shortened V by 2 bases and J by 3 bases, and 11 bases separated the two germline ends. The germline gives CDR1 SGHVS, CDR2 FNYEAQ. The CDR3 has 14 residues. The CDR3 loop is CASSLSVGVYEQYF. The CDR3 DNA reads TGTGCCAGCAGCTTATCCGTCGGAGTCTACGAGCAGTACTTC.

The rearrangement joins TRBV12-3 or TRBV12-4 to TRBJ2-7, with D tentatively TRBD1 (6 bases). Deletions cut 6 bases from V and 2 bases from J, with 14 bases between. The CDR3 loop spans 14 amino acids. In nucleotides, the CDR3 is TGTGCCAGCAGCCACGGGGACATTACCTACGAGCAGTACTTC. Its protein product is CASSHGDITYEQYF.

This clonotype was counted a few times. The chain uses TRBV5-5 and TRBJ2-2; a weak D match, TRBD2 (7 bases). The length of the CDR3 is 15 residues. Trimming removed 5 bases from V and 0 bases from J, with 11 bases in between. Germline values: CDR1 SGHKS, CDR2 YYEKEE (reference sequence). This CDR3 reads CASRGGLPNTGELFF. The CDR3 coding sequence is TGTGCCAGCAGGGGGGGGCTACCGAACACCGGGGAGCTGTTTTTT.

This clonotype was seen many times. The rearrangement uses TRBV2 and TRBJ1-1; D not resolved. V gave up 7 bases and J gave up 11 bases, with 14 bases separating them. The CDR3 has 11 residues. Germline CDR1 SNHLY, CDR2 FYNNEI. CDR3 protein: CASTLLLGAFF. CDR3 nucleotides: TGTGCCAGCACCTTACTCCTGGGGGCTTTCTTT.

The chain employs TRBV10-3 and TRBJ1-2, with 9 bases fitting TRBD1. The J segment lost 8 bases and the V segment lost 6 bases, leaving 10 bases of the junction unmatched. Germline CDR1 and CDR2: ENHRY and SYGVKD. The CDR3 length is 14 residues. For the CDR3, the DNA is TGTGCCATCAGCAGTAGACGACAGGGGGGAGGCTACACCTTC. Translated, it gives CAISSRRQGGGYTF.

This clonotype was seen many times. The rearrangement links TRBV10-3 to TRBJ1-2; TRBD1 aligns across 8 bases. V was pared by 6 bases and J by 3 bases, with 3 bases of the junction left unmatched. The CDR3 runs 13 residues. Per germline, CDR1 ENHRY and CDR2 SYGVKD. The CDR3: CAISQGQDYGYTF. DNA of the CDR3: TGTGCCATCAGCCAGGGACAGGACTATGGCTACACCTTC.

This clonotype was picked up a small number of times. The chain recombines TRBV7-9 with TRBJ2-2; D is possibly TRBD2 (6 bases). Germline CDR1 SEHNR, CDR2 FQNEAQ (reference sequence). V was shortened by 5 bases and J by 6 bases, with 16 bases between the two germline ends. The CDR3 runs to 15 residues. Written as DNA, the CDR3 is TGTGCCAGCAGCCAGACGAACGGAGGGCCCGGGGAGCTGTTTTTT. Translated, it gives CASSQTNGGPGELFF.

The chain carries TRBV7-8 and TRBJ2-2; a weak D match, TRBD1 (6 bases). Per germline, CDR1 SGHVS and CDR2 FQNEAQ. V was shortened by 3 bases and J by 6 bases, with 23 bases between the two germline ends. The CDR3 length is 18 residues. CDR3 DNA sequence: TGTGCCAGCAGCTTCAGCGTGGGTACAGGGAATAAGGCCGGGGAGCTGTTTTTT. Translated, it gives CASSFSVGTGNKAGELFF.

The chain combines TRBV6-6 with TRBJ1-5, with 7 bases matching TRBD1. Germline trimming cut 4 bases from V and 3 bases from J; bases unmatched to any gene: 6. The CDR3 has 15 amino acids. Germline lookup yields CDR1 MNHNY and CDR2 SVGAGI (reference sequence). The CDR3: CASSFRGQNNQPQHF. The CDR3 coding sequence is TGTGCCAGCAGTTTTAGGGGACAGAACAATCAGCCCCAGCATTTT.

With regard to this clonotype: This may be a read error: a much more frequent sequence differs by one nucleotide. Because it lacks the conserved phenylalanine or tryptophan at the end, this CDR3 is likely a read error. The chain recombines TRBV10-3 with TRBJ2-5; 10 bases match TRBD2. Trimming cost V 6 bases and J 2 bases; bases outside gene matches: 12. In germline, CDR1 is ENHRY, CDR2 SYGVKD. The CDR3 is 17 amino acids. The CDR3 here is CAIRASGGARPQETQYL. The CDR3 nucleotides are TGTGCCATCAGGGCCAGCGGGGGGGCGCGGCCTCAAGAGACCCAGTACCTC.

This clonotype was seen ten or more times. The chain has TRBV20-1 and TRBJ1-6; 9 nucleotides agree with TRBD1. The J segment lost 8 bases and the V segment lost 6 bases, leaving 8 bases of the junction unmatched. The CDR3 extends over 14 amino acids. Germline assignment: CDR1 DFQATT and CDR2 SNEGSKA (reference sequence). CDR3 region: CSASEGQGHSPLHF. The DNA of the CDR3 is TGCAGTGCAAGTGAGGGACAGGGACATTCACCCCTCCACTTT.

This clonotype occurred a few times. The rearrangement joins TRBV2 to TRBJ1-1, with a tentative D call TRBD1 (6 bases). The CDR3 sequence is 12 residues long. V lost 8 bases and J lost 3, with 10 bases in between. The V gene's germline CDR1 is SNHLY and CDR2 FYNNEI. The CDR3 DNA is TGTGCCAGCGGCCAGGGGTACACTGAAGCTTTCTTT. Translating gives CASGQGYTEAFF.

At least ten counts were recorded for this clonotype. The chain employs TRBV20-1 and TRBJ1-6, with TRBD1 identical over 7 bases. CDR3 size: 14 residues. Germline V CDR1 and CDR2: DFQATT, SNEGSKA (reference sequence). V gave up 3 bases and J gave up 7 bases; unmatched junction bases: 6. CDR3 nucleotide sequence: TGCAGTGCTAGGGGGACAGCACAAAATTCACCCCTCCACTTT. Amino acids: CSARGTAQNSPLHF.

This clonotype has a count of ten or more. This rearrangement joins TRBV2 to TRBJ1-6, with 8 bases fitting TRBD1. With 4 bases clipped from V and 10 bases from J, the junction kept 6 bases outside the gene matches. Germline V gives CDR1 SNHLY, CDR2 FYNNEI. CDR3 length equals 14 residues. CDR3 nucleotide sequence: TGTGCCAGCAGTGGCCGGGACAGGAGATCACCCCTCCACTTT. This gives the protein CASSGRDRRSPLHF.

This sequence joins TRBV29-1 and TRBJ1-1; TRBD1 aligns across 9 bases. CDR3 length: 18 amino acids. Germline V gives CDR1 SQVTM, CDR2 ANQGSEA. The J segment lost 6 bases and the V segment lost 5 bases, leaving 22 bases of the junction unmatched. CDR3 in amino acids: CSVTLPGTGRTSGSEAFF. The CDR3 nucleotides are TGCAGCGTTACTTTACCCGGGACAGGGCGAACGTCGGGGTCTGAAGCTTTCTTT.

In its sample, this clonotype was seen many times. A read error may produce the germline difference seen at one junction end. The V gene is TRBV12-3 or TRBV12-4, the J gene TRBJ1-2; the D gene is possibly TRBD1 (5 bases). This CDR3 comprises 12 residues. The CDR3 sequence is CTSSSGLYGYTF. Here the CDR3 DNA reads TGTACCAGCAGTTCGGGACTCTATGGCTACACCTTC.

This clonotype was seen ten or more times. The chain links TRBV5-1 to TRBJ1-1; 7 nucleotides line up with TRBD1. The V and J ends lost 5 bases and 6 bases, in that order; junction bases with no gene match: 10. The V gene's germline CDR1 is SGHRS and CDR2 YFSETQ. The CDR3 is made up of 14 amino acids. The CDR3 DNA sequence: TGCGCCAGCAGTAAAGGGGGCGCGAGGGCTGAAGCTTTCTTT. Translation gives CASSKGGARAEAFF.

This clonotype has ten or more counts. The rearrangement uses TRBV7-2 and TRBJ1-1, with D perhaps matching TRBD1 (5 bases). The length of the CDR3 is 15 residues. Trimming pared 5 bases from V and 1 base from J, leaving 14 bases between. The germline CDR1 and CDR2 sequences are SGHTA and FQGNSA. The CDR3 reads CASSTNSGTNTEAFF. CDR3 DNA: TGTGCCAGCAGCACTAACAGCGGGACGAACACTGAAGCTTTCTTT.